The T cell receptor beta chain under discussion was sequenced for a study of blood T cells in healthy people across ages. Per-sample PBMC isolation yielded at least 6 million cells. There were at least 6 micrograms of total RNA extracted from every sample. A second PCR, run for roughly 7 to 11 cycles, used a sample-barcoded 5' primer plus a J-beta primer mix. One entry per CDR3 protein, called by TCRdb with MiXCR from the 5' RACE reads. Found here are about 1,500,000 distinct CDR3 sequences, approximately 42% of them singletons; the top ten hold 7% to 9.5%. Note on this clonotype: Its antigen is not known.

General study findings and limits: A conclusive naive versus antigen-experienced comparison was prevented by the unsorted PBMCs.

V was pared by 0 bases and J by 11 bases, with 18 bases of the junction left unmatched. Germline CDR1 is MGHRA and CDR2 is YSYEKL. This CDR3 region has 17 residues. The sequence was collected from a woman aged 18-29 years in good health. Sequencing was carried out using blood. This chain joins TRBV4-1 and TRBJ2-5; 7 positions agree with TRBD2. This CDR3 is CASSQDPVAGSYNEQYF. The CDR3 DNA follows: TGCGCCAGCAGCCAAGATCCTGTAGCGGGCTCCTACAATGAGCAGTACTTC.